This TCR beta chain emerged from a study of regulatory T cells in long-lasting Graves disease. Study-wide results and caveats: Comparison showed that persistent patients shared more public clonotypes (about 2,700) than new patients (966).

The time point here: persistent/refractory GD, antithyroid drugs over 5 years with positive TRAb. Researchers made the TCR library from RNA that was extracted from PBMCs. Patients all came to the study from an endocrinology department in Xi'an, China. Concerning this clonotype itself: The antigen remains unidentified.

Trimming took 6 bases from V and 14 from J, leaving 14 bases between them. The germline CDR1 and CDR2 sequences are MNHNS and SASEGT. This CDR3 comprises 12 residues. Through Arm-PCR of CDR3 regions and iRepertoire HTBI primers, TCR beta libraries were built. Using its own MiXCR run on the multiplex PCR reads, TCRdb lists one record per CDR3 protein. Of roughly 300,000 distinct CDR3 sequences in the sample, roughly 21% are singletons; the top ten hold about 29%. The sequence was obtained from a female donor with Graves disease. This material consisted of peripheral blood mononuclear cells (PBMCs), taken when the disease was refractory, from a patient treated with antithyroid drugs. This chain connects TRBV6-1 to TRBJ1-6; D call uncertain. CDR3 DNA: TGTGCCAGCAGAGACCCCGGTAGCACCCTCCACTTT. Its translation: CASRDPGSTLHF.